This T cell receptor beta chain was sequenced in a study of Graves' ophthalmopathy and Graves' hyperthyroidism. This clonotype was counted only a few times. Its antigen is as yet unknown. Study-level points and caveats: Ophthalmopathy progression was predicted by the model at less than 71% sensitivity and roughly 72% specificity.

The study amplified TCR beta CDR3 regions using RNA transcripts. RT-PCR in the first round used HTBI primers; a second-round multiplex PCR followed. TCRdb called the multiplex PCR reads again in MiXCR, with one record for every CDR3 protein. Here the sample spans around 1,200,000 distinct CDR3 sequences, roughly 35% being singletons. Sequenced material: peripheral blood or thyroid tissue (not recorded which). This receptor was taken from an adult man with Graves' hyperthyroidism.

For the CDR3, the DNA is TGCAGTGCTAGACCGACAGGGGTGGTTGAAAAACTGTTTTTT. This translates into CSARPTGVVEKLFF. The genes are TRBV20-1 and TRBJ1-4; 8 bases are shared with TRBD1. Germline values: CDR1 DFQATT, CDR2 SNEGSKA (reference sequence). V dropped 2 bases and J dropped 7; count of bases not matched to a gene: 6. The CDR3 loop spans 14 amino acids.